This T cell receptor beta chain comes out of a study of graft-versus-host responses after intestinal transplantation. Study-wide background: Tacrolimus plus steroids were given to all recipients for approximately 3 years, preceded by anti-thymocyte globulin induction.

TCRdb keeps only in-frame clones here, not all; method: immunoSEQ multiplex PCR. The table lists some 4,300 clones, less than 30% of them singletons. Study-level findings and limits: Investigators detected GvH clones in recipient marrow, with some emerging earlier in ileum or blood.

Trimming at V came to 4 bases and at J to 2 bases, leaving 4 bases not matched to a gene. The CDR3 consists of 16 residues. CDR1 and CDR2 (germline): SGHNT, YYREEE (reference sequence). The TCR comes from a human patient who was an organ donor for intestinal transplantation. The sequenced sample was alloreactive CD4+ T cells from a mixed lymphocyte reaction culture, obtained before transplantation. The subset: CFSE-low proliferating T cells sorted from approximately 6-day pre-transplant mixed lymphocyte reaction (GvH or HvG direction). The gene calls are TRBV5-4 and TRBJ2-3; 13 bases line up with TRBD2. CDR3 in amino acids: CASSLTSGGATDTQYF. Written as DNA, the CDR3 is TGTGCCAGCAGCCTTACTAGCGGGGGGGCCACAGATACGCAGTATTTT.